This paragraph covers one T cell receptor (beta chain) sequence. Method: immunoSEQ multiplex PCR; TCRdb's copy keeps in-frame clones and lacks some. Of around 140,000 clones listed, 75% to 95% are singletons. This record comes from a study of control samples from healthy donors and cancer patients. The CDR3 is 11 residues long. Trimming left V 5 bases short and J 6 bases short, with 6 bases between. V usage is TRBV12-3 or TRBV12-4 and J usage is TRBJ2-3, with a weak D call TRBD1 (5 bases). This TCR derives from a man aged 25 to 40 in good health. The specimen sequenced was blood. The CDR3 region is CASSNRDTQYF. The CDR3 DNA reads TGTGCCAGCAGTAACAGGGATACGCAGTATTTT.